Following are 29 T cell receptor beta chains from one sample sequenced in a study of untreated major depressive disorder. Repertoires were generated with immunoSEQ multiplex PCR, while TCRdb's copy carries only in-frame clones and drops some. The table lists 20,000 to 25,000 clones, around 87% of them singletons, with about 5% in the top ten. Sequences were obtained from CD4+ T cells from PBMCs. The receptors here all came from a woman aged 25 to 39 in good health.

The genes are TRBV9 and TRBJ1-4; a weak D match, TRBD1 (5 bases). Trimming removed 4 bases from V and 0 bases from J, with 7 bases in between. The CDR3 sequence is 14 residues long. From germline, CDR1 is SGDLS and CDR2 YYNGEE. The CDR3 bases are TGTGCCAGCAGCCTGACAGCAACTAATGAAAAACTGTTTTTT. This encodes CASSLTATNEKLFF. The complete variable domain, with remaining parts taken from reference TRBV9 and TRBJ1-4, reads DSGVTQTPKHLITATGQRVTLRCSPRSGDLSVYWYQQSLDQGLQFLIQYYNGEERAKGNILERFSAQQFPDLHSELNLSSLELGDSALYFCASSLTATNEKLFFGSGTQLSVL.

Here the CDR3 reads CASSIVWDSYEQYF. CDR3 coding DNA: TGTGCCAGTAGTATAGTTTGGGACAGTTACGAGCAGTACTTC. The chain recombines TRBV19 with TRBJ2-7; the match to TRBD1 covers 7 bases. Germline V gene sequence: CDR1 LNHDA, CDR2 SQIVND (reference sequence). Trimming removed 1 base from V and 4 bases from J; junction bases left unmatched: 4. This CDR3 has 14 amino acids.

The CDR3 DNA sequence: TGTGCCAGCAGCACTGGGACACATAACACTGAAGCTTTCTTT. As protein: CASSTGTHNTEAFF. V gene TRBV7-3 combines with J gene TRBJ1-1; D perhaps matches TRBD1 (6 bases). Germline V lookup: CDR1 SGHTA, CDR2 FQGTGA. This CDR3 has 14 amino acids. V was pared by 5 bases and J by 2 bases, with 12 bases between.

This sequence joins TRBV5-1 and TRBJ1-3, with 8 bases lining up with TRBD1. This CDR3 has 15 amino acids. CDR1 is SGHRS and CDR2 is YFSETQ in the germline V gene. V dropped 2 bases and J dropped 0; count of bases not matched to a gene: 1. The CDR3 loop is CASSFQGASGNTIYF. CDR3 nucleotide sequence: TGCGCCAGCAGCTTCCAGGGGGCCTCTGGAAACACCATATATTTT.

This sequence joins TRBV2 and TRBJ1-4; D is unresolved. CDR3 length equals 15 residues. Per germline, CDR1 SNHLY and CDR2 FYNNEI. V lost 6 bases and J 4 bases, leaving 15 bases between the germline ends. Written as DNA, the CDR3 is TGTGCCAGCAGCCTCTACCTCGGGGTTAATGAAAAACTGTTTTTT. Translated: CASSLYLGVNEKLFF.

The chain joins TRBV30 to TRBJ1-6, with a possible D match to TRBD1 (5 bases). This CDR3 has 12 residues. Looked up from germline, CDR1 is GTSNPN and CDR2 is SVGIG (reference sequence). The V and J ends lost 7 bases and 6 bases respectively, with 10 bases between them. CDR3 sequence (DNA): TGTGCCTCGGGACGGTTTAATTCACCCCTCCACTTT. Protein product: CASGRFNSPLHF.

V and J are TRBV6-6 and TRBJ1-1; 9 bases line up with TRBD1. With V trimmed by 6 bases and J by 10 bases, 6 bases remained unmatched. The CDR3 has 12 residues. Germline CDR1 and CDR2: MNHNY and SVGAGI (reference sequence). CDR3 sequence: CASSLQGARAFF. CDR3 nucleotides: TGTGCCAGCAGCCTACAGGGGGCAAGAGCTTTCTTT.

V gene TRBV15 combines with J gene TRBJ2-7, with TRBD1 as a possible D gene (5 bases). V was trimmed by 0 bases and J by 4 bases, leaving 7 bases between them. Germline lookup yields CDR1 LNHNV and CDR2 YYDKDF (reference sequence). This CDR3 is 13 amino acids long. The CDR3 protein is CATSRDRGYEQYF. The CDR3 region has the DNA TGTGCCACCAGCAGAGATAGGGGATACGAGCAGTACTTC. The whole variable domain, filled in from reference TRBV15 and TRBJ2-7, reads DAMVIQNPRYQVTQFGKPVTLSCSQTLNHNVMYWYQQKSSQAPKLLFHYYDKDFNNEADTPDNFQSRRPNTSFCFLDIRSPGLGDTAMYLCATSRDRGYEQYFGPGTRLTVT.

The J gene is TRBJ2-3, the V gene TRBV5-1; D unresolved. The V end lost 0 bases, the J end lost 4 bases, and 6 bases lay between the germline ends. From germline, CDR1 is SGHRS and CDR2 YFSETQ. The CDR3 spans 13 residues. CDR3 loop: CASSLGWADTQYF. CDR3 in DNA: TGCGCCAGCAGCTTGGGTTGGGCAGATACGCAGTATTTT.

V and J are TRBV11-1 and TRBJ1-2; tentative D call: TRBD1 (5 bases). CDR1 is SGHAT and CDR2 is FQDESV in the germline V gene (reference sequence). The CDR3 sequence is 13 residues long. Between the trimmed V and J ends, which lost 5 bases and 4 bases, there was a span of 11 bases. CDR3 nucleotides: TGTGCCAGCAGCGCCTCAGGGCTCTATGGCTACACCTTC. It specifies CASSASGLYGYTF.

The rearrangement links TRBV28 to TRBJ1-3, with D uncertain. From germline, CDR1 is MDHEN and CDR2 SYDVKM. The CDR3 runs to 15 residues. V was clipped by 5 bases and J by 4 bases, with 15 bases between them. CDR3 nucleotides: TGTGCCAGCAGTCAGGATCCGCTGCTGGGAAACACCATATATTTT. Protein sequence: CASSQDPLLGNTIYF.

The chain's CDR3 is CASSLSGNTIYF. The CDR3 coding sequence is TGTGCCAGCAGCCTCTCTGGAAACACCATATATTTT. The chain combines TRBV5-6 with TRBJ1-3, with unresolved D. The CDR3 has 12 amino acids. CDR1 is SGHDT, CDR2 YYEEEE, per germline. V lost 4 bases and J lost 0, with 2 bases in between.

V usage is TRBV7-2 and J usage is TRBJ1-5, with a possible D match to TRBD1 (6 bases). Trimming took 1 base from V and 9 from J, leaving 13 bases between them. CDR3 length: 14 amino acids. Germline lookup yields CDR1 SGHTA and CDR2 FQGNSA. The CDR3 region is CASSLDVDRRPQHF. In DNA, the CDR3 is TGTGCCAGCAGCTTAGACGTAGACAGGCGGCCCCAGCATTTT.

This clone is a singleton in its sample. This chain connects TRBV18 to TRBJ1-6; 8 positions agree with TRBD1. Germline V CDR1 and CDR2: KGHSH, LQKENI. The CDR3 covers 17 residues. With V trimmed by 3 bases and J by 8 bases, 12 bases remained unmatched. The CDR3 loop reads CASSPSSGGLDYSPLHF. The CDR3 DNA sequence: TGTGCCAGCTCACCTTCCTCAGGGGGCTTAGACTATTCACCCCTCCACTTT.

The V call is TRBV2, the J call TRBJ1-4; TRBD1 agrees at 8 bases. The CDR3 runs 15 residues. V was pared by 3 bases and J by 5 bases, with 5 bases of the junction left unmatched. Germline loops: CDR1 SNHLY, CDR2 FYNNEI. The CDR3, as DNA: TGTGCCAGCAGTGAGCGACAGGGGATAAATGAAAAACTGTTTTTT. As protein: CASSERQGINEKLFF.

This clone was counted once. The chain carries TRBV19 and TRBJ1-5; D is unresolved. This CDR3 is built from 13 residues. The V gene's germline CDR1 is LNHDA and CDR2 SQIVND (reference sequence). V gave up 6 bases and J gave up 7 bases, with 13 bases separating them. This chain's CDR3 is CASSGDRGQPQHF. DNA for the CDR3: TGTGCCAGTAGCGGAGATCGGGGACAGCCCCAGCATTTT.

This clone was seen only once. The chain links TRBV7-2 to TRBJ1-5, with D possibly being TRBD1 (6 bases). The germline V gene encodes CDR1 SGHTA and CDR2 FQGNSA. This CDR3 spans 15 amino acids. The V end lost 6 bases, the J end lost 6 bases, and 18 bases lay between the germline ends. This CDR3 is CASSREGGPGQPQHF. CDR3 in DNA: TGTGCCAGCAGTCGTGAAGGGGGGCCCGGTCAGCCCCAGCATTTT.

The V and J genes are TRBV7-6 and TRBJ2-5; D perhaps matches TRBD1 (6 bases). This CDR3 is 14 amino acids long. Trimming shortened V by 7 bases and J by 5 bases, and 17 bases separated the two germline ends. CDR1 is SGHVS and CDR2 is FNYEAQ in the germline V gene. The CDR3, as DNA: TGTGCCAGCACACTAATGACAGGCTCGGAGACCCAGTACTTC. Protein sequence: CASTLMTGSETQYF.

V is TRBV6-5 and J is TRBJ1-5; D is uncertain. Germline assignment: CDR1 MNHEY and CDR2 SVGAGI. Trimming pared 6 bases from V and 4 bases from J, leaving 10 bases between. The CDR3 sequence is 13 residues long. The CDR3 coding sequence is TGTGCCAGCAGCTCGTCGGAGAATCAGCCCCAGCATTTT. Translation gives CASSSSENQPQHF.

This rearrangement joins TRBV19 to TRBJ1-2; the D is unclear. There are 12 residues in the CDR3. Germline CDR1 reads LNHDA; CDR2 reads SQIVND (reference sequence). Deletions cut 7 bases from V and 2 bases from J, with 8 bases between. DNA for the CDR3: TGTGCCAGTAAGACTATCAACTATGGCTACACCTTC. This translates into CASKTINYGYTF.

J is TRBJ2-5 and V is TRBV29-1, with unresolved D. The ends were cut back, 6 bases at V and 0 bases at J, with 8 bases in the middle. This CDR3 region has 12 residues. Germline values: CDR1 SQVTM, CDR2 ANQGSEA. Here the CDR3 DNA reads TGCAGCGTGGCTGTGTACCAAGAGACCCAGTACTTC. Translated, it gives CSVAVYQETQYF.

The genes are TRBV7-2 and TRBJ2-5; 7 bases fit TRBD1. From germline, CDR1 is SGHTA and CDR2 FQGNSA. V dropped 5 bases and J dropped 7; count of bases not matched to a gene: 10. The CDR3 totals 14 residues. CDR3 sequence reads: CASSPGQVSATQYF. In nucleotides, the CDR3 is TGTGCCAGCAGCCCAGGACAGGTGTCGGCGACCCAGTACTTC.

The CDR3 nucleotides read TGTGCCAGCAGCTTACAGCGGGGGGAAGGCAATGAGCAGTTCTTC. Amino acids: CASSLQRGEGNEQFF. The chain recombines TRBV13 with TRBJ2-1; 9 nucleotides align to TRBD2. V lost 2 bases and J lost 6; bases outside the gene matches: 5. This CDR3 has 15 amino acids. Per the germline V gene, CDR1 is PRHDT and CDR2 is FYEKMQ (reference sequence).

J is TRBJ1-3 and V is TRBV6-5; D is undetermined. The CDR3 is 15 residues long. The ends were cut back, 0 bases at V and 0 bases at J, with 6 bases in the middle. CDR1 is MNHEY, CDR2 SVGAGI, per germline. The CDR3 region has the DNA TGTGCCAGCAGTTACTCGACATTCTCTGGAAACACCATATATTTT. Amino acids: CASSYSTFSGNTIYF.

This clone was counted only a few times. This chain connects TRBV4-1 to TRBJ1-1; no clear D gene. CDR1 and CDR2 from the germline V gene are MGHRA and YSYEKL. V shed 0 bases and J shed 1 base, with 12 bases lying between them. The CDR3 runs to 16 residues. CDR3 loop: CASSQDSRRSNTEAFF. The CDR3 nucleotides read TGCGCCAGCAGCCAAGATTCCCGACGGTCGAACACTGAAGCTTTCTTT.

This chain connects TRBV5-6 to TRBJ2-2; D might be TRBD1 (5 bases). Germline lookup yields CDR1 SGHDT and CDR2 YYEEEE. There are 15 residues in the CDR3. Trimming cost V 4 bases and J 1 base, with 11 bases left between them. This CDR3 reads CASSPMDKNTGELFF. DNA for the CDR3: TGTGCCAGCAGCCCAATGGACAAGAACACCGGGGAGCTGTTTTTT.

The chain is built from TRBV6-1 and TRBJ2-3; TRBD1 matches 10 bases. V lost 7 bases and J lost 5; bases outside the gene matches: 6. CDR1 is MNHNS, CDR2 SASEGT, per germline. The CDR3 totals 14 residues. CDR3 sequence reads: CASNTGTGVDTQYF. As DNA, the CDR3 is TGTGCCAGCAACACCGGGACAGGGGTAGATACGCAGTATTTT.

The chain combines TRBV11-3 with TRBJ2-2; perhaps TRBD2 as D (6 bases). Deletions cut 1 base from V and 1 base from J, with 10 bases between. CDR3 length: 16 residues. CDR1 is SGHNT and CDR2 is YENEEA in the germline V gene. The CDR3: CASSLGVGGNTGELFF. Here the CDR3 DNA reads TGTGCCAGCAGCTTAGGCGTCGGGGGGAACACCGGGGAGCTGTTTTTT.

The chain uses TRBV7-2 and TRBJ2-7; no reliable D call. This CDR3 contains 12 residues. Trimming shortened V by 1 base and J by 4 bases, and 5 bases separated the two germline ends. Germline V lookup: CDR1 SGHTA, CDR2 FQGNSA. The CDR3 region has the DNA TGTGCCAGCAGCTTAGGTACTTACGAGCAGTACTTC. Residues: CASSLGTYEQYF.